This T cell receptor beta chain was identified during a study of blood T cell repertoires in COVID-19. Profiling relied on immunoSEQ multiplex PCR, and the TCRdb table lists in-frame clones only, not all of them. The profile covers 98,000 or so clones, with 65% to 80% appearing a single time and roughly 2% taken by the ten largest. The TCR originated in a middle-aged woman with acute or convalescent COVID-19. The sequenced sample was peripheral blood.

DNA of the CDR3: TGCGCCAGCAGCTTGTCCGGGTCCGGCACTGAAGCTTTCTTT. Translation: CASSLSGSGTEAFF. The rearrangement links TRBV5-1 to TRBJ1-1; D remains unclear. The CDR3 runs 14 residues. Germline V gene data show CDR1 as SGHRS and CDR2 as YFSETQ. V lost 1 base and J lost 4, with 11 bases in between.